The 15 T cell receptor beta chains given below trace back to one sample, sequenced in a study of shared clonotypes between healthy human individuals. Sequenced by immunoSEQ multiplex PCR; TCRdb stores in-frame clones only, minus some. The data contain some 2,100,000 clones, 90% to 96% of them singletons. Sequencing input: naive CD4+ T cells sorted from blood. The subset denotes: CD45RA+ positively selected. The origin of the receptors is a man aged 18 to 30 in good health.

The chain couples TRBV29-1 to TRBJ2-7; D ambiguous. In germline, CDR1 is SQVTM, CDR2 ANQGSEA. Between the trimmed V and J ends, which lost 6 bases and 5 bases, there was a span of 14 bases. CDR3 length equals 12 residues. CDR3 sequence (DNA): TGCAGCGTCCAACCACGTATCCACGAGCAGTACTTC. It codes for CSVQPRIHEQYF.

The V and J genes are TRBV5-1 and TRBJ1-4, with 7 bases fitting TRBD1. The V gene end was trimmed by 0 bases and the J gene end by 8 bases; junction bases not matched to a gene: 7. This CDR3 has 15 amino acids. Germline V lookup: CDR1 SGHRS, CDR2 YFSETQ. The DNA for the CDR3 is TGCGCCAGCAGCTTGGGACAGGGAAGACAGGAAAAACTGTTTTTT. Residues: CASSLGQGRQEKLFF.

In regard to this clone: Other DNA sequences in the same sample also yield this CDR3. This chain uses TRBV18 with TRBJ2-1; the match to TRBD2 covers 15 bases. Germline CDR1 and CDR2: KGHSH and LQKENI. The CDR3 has 16 residues. J gave up 7 bases and V 0 bases, and 1 base lay outside the gene matches. CDR3 DNA sequence: TGTGCCAGCTCACCACCTGGACTAGCGGGAGGGAATGAGCAGTTCTTC. Its protein is CASSPPGLAGGNEQFF.

Of note for this clone: Different DNA sequences within this sample yield the same CDR3. The chain recombines TRBV11-3 with TRBJ2-3; unclear D gene. This CDR3 is built from 12 residues. Germline V lookup: CDR1 SGHNT, CDR2 YENEEA. The V gene lost 6 bases and the J gene lost 1 base, with 5 bases spanning the gap. The CDR3 coding sequence is TGTGCCAGCAGTCAGGGCACAGATACGCAGTATTTT. Protein sequence: CASSQGTDTQYF. The full variable domain, with the rest looked up from reference TRBV11-3 and TRBJ2-3, is EAGVVQSPRYKIIEKKQPVAFWCNPISGHNTLYWYLQNLGQGPELLIRYENEEAVDDSQLPKDRFSAERLKGVDSTLKIQPAELGDSAVYLCASSQGTDTQYFGPGTRLTVL.

A remark on this clone: The sample carries other DNA sequences with the same CDR3. This chain uses TRBV18 with TRBJ2-3, with D perhaps being TRBD1 or TRBD2 (5 bases each). The CDR3 has 15 amino acids. In germline, CDR1 is KGHSH, CDR2 LQKENI. The V and J ends lost 2 bases and 0 bases respectively, with 9 bases between them. The CDR3 nucleotides are TGTGCCAGCTCACCATTTGAGGGGAGCACAGATACGCAGTATTTT. This translates into CASSPFEGSTDTQYF.

Worth noting for this clone: This sample also contains other DNA sequences that code for the same CDR3. The rearrangement uses TRBV11-2 and TRBJ2-7; maybe TRBD1 (6 bases). The CDR3 consists of 14 residues. The V gene lost 2 bases and the J gene lost 0 bases, with 8 bases spanning the gap. CDR1 is SGHAT, CDR2 FQNNGV, per germline. CDR3 protein: CASSLRQVSYEQYF. DNA of the CDR3: TGTGCCAGCAGCTTAAGACAGGTCTCCTACGAGCAGTACTTC.

The chain is built from TRBV6-6 and TRBJ2-6; TRBD1 matches 9 bases. CDR1 and CDR2 (germline): MNHNY, SVGAGI (reference sequence). Germline trimming cut 6 bases from V and 2 bases from J; bases unmatched to any gene: 2. The CDR3 runs to 15 residues. In nucleotides, the CDR3 is TGTGCCAGCAGGACAGGGGGGACTGGGGCCAACGTCCTGACTTTC. This encodes CASRTGGTGANVLTF.

The chain couples TRBV7-8 to TRBJ2-1; 9 bases match TRBD1. Germline assignment: CDR1 SGHVS and CDR2 FQNEAQ. V lost 5 bases to trimming and J lost 12 bases; unmatched junction nucleotides: 11. This CDR3 region has 14 residues. The CDR3 bases are TGTGCCAGCAGCGCTATGGGACAGGGCTACAGGCAGTTCTTC. Translated, it gives CASSAMGQGYRQFF.

The J gene is TRBJ2-5, the V gene TRBV6-6; possible D gene TRBD2, 6 bases. V lost 2 bases and J lost 4, with 8 bases in between. This CDR3 contains 13 residues. The germline CDR1 and CDR2 sequences are MNHNY and SVGAGI (reference sequence). CDR3 protein: CASSYGGVETQYF. For the CDR3, the DNA is TGTGCCAGCAGTTACGGAGGGGTAGAGACCCAGTACTTC.

The chain recombines TRBV6-5 with TRBJ2-1, with D unclear. The CDR3 sequence is 11 residues long. Germline CDR1 reads MNHEY; CDR2 reads SVGAGI. V lost 4 bases, J lost 9 bases, and 7 bases lay in between. CDR3 DNA: TGTGCCAGCAGTTCCGTCGGTGAGCAGTTCTTC. Protein product: CASSSVGEQFF.

Comments on this clone: At the DNA level, this CDR3 is encoded by other sequences in the same sample as well. The V gene is TRBV15, the J gene TRBJ2-5; D perhaps matches TRBD2 (5 bases). Between the trimmed V and J ends, which lost 1 base and 3 bases, there was a span of 9 bases. CDR3 length: 14 residues. Germline V lookup: CDR1 LNHNV, CDR2 YYDKDF (reference sequence). CDR3 nucleotide sequence: TGTGCCACCAGCAGAGGAGGGTCGGAAGAGACCCAGTACTTC. Its translation is CATSRGGSEETQYF.

This rearrangement joins TRBV5-4 to TRBJ1-5, with TRBD1 identical over 7 bases. In germline, CDR1 is SGHNT, CDR2 YYREEE (reference sequence). This CDR3 has 13 residues. V shed 3 bases and J 9 bases; nucleotides not matched to a gene: 6. The CDR3: CASSSDRDGPQHF. CDR3 sequence (DNA): TGTGCCAGCAGCTCCGACAGGGATGGGCCCCAGCATTTT.

The gene calls are TRBV19 and TRBJ2-1; possible D gene TRBD2, 6 bases. CDR1 is LNHDA, CDR2 SQIVND, per germline (reference sequence). The germline V and J ends were trimmed by 0 bases and 7 bases, with 10 bases remaining between them. This CDR3 contains 14 residues. CDR3 sequence (DNA): TGTGCCAGTAGTATAGAGGATAGCGGAAATGAGCAGTTCTTC. Translation gives CASSIEDSGNEQFF.

The chain joins TRBV5-6 to TRBJ2-7; D is unclear. Deletions cut 3 bases from V and 1 base from J, with 14 bases between. Germline V gene lookup returns CDR1 SGHDT and CDR2 YYEEEE. This CDR3 contains 15 residues. The CDR3 sequence: CASSSTPRRSYEQYF. DNA for the CDR3: TGTGCCAGCAGCTCCACTCCCCGGAGATCCTACGAGCAGTACTTC. Complete variable domain (other parts from reference TRBV5-6 and TRBJ2-7): DAGVTQSPTHLIKTRGQQVTLRCSPKSGHDTVSWYQQALGQGPQFIFQYYEEEERQRGNFPDRFSGHQFPNYSSELNVNALLLGDSALYLCASSSTPRRSYEQYFGPGTRLTVT.

V gene TRBV7-8 combines with J gene TRBJ2-5, with D tentatively TRBD1 or TRBD2 (6 bases each). The CDR3 sequence is 15 residues long. Trimming took off 0 bases at V and 4 bases at J, with 12 bases between the two ends. CDR1 SGHVS and CDR2 FQNEAQ come from the germline V gene. The CDR3 bases are TGTGCCAGCAGCTTAGCGGGGGGCTGGAGAGAGACCCAGTACTTC. It specifies CASSLAGGWRETQYF.